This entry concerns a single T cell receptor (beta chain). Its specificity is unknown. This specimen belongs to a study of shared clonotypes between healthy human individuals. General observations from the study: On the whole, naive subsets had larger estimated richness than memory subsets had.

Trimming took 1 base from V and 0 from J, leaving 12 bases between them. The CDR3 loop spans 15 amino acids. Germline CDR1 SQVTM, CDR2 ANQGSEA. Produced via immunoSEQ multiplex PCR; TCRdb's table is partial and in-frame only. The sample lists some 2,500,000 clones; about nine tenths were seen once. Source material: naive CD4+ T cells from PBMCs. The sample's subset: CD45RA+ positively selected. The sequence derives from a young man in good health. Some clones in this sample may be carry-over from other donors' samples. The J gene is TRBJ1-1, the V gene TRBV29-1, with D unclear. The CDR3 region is CSVEALASLNTEAFF. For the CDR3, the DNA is TGCAGCGTTGAAGCTCTAGCCTCCCTGAACACTGAAGCTTTCTTT.